This entry is about one T cell receptor beta chain. Clones were read by immunoSEQ multiplex PCR, and TCRdb kept only the in-frame ones, dropping some. The data show about 250,000 clones, with around 89% seen just once and 3% held by the top ten. The sample comes from a study of blood T cell repertoires in COVID-19. Germline assignment: CDR1 MNHEY and CDR2 SMNVEV (reference sequence). The CDR3 contains 14 residues. The germline V and J ends were trimmed by 6 bases and 2 bases, with 14 bases remaining between them. The chain carries TRBV27 and TRBJ2-7; TRBD1 might be the D (6 bases). Sequencing was carried out using PBMCs or T cells enriched from blood (not recorded which). This receptor was taken from a woman between 50 and 59 years old who had recovered from COVID-19. CDR3 sequence reads: CASSLQGNPYEQYF. In DNA form, the CDR3 reads TGTGCCAGCAGCCTACAGGGAAATCCCTACGAGCAGTACTTC.